The TCR beta chain described here comes from a study of blood T cell repertoires in COVID-19. Whole-study context: Specimens from acute and convalescent COVID-19 originated in the United States, Italy and Spain.

From germline, CDR1 is SQVTM and CDR2 ANQGSEA. The CDR3 extends over 14 amino acids. Trimming cost V 7 bases and J 0 bases; bases outside gene matches: 7. Using immunoSEQ multiplex PCR, the repertoire was profiled, and TCRdb retains in-frame clones only, with some absent. The data contain tens of thousands of clones, 86% of them singletons. The sample taken for sequencing was peripheral blood. V gene TRBV29-1 combines with J gene TRBJ2-3; 7 nucleotides line up with TRBD2. This TCR was recovered from a man between 65 and 80 years old with acute or convalescent COVID-19. The CDR3: CSASSGYSTDTQYF. The CDR3 DNA reads TGCAGCGCCTCTAGCGGCTATAGCACAGATACGCAGTATTTT.